A selection of T cell receptor beta chains follows, all from one sample in a study of blood T cell repertoires in COVID-19. Sequencing used immunoSEQ multiplex PCR; TCRdb keeps in-frame clones, though not all of them. This table has 190,000 or so clones, more than 85% appearing once. The sequenced sample was peripheral blood. These receptors were taken from a woman under 40 with active or convalescent COVID-19. Both conserved end residues are part of each CDR3. D genes are given only for firm matches. Size tells how often a clone was seen (once, few, many) or the class of an expanded clone, and some rows leave it out.

clone size	D gene	V gene	J gene	CDR3 DNA	CDR3 protein
.	.	TRBV27	TRBJ2-1	TGTGCCAGCAGGGCCAAACACATAAGCTCCTACAATGAGCAGTTCTTC	CASRAKHISSYNEQFF
.	TRBD1	TRBV5-1	TRBJ1-5	TGCGCCAGCAGCTTGGCAGGGGGCTCAGGACAGCCCCAGCATTTT	CASSLAGGSGQPQHF
.	TRBD2	TRBV2	TRBJ2-7	TGTGCCAGCAGTGAGGGGCTAGCGGGAGGGCCCCACGAGCAGTACTTC	CASSEGLAGGPHEQYF
once	TRBD1	TRBV5-1	TRBJ2-1	TGCGCCAGCAGCTTGGCCATGGGACAGCCCTCCTACAATGAGCAGTTCTTC	CASSLAMGQPSYNEQFF
.	TRBD1	TRBV7-9	TRBJ2-2	TGTGCCAGCAGCTCGGGACAGGCCTCGGGGGAGCTGTTTTTT	CASSSGQASGELFF
.	.	TRBV10-1	TRBJ2-1	TGCGCCAGCAGTTATCCTACGGGTGAGCAGTTCTTC	CASSYPTGEQFF
.	TRBD1	TRBV3-1/TRBV3-2	TRBJ1-1	TGTGCCAGCAGCACGGACAGGGGGTACGAAGCTTTCTTT	CASSTDRGYEAFF
.	TRBD1	TRBV9	TRBJ2-1	TGTGCCAGCAGCCCCCGACAGGGTGGCTACAATGAGCAGTTCTTC	CASSPRQGGYNEQFF
.	TRBD2	TRBV5-1	TRBJ2-2	TGCGCCCCCAGCCGGACTAGCGGGGGGGCCGTCGGGGAGCTGTTTTTT	CAPSRTSGGAVGELFF
once	.	TRBV6-2/TRBV6-3	TRBJ1-2	TGTGCCAGCAGTTACCCCAAAGCTGCGGGCCCCTCGGGGTATGGCTACACCTTC	CASSYPKAAGPSGYGYTF
.	.	TRBV2	TRBJ1-5	TGTGCCAGCAGTGAAGCGATGGTCCAGGGCAATCAGCCCCAGCATTTT	CASSEAMVQGNQPQHF
.	TRBD1	TRBV3-1/TRBV3-2	TRBJ1-3	TGTGCCAGCAGCCAGGACAGGGTTGGAAACACCATATATTTT	CASSQDRVGNTIYF
.	.	TRBV3-1/TRBV3-2	TRBJ1-6	TGTGCCAGCAGCCAAGATTTTGTGCGGGGTGGGTCACCCCTCCACTTT	CASSQDFVRGGSPLHF
.	.	TRBV9	TRBJ1-2	TGTGCCAGCAGCGGGCAGGGGCCAGGGAACTATGGCTACACCTTC	CASSGQGPGNYGYTF
.	.	TRBV4-1	TRBJ1-1	TGCGCCAGCAGCCAAGCTACGGGAAGAATGAACACTGAAGCTTTCTTT	CASSQATGRMNTEAFF
.	TRBD1	TRBV10-3	TRBJ2-7	TGTGCCATGGGACAGGGAACCTACGAGCAGTACTTC	CAMGQGTYEQYF
.	TRBD1	TRBV28	TRBJ1-6	TGTGCCAGCAGTTCCAGTAAACAGGGGGCAGGGTCACCCCTCCACTTT	CASSSSKQGAGSPLHF